A selection of T cell receptor beta chains follows, all from one sample in a study of response to subunit inactivated influenza vaccine. TCRdb passed the RT-PCR reads through MiXCR, listing each CDR3 protein once. The sample shows 750,000 to 850,000 distinct CDR3 sequences, about a fifth of them seen only once. Sequenced material: PBMCs from blood, taken 5 days after vaccination. These receptors all stem from a man aged 45-65 years who received an inactivated influenza vaccine. Both conserved end residues are part of each CDR3. The order of the fields is V gene, D gene, clone size, J gene, CDR3 protein, CDR3 DNA. The D gene is left open where the match is weak. Where a row states a size, it is once, few, many or the class of an expanded clone; other rows omit it.

TRBV24-1	NA	few	TRBJ2-7	CATAGPSYEQYF	TGTGCCACCGCGGGACCCTCCTACGAGCAGTACTTC
TRBV29-1	NA	many	TRBJ2-1	CSVEGVAADNNEQFF	TGCAGCGTTGAGGGGGTAGCGGCCGACAACAATGAGCAGTTCTTC
TRBV29-1	NA	many	TRBJ2-7	CSVGGSYEQYF	TGCAGCGTCGGCGGGTCCTACGAGCAGTACTTC
TRBV12-3/TRBV12-4	TRBD2	many	TRBJ2-3	CASSILAGGPTDTQYF	TGTGCCAGCAGTATACTAGCGGGGGGGCCTACAGATACGCAGTATTTT
TRBV28	NA	NA	TRBJ2-7	CASTVARRSYEQYF	TGTGCCAGCACTGTGGCGAGGCGTTCCTACGAGCAGTACTTC
TRBV24-1	NA	many	TRBJ1-2	CATSDPYGYTF	TGTGCCACCAGTGACCCCTATGGCTACACCTTC
TRBV5-6	NA	few	TRBJ2-2	CASIFLGTGELFF	TGTGCCAGCATCTTTCTTGGGACCGGGGAGCTGTTTTTT
TRBV12-3/TRBV12-4	TRBD1	many	TRBJ1-2	CASQTGQGDYGYTF	TGTGCCTCCCAGACGGGACAGGGTGACTATGGCTACACCTTC
TRBV6-5	NA	few	TRBJ1-5	CASSYSTANSQPQHF	TGTGCCAGCAGTTACTCGACGGCAAATAGTCAGCCCCAGCATTTT
TRBV4-3	TRBD1	many	TRBJ2-7	CASSLDRSSSYEQYF	TGCGCCAGCAGCCTGGACAGGTCCAGCTCCTACGAGCAGTACTTC
TRBV29-1	NA	many	TRBJ2-5	CSVEDGVSGTQYF	TGCAGCGTTGAAGATGGTGTTAGCGGGACCCAGTACTTC
TRBV30	TRBD1	NA	TRBJ2-7	CAWSGTGGLSEQYF	TGTGCCTGGAGTGGCACAGGGGGGCTCTCCGAGCAGTACTTC
TRBV12-3/TRBV12-4	NA	NA	TRBJ1-4	CASSPGFEQGTEKLFF	TGTGCCAGCAGTCCTGGGTTCGAACAGGGAACTGAAAAACTGTTTTTT
TRBV20-1	NA	few	TRBJ1-5	CSASLGASRPQHF	TGCAGTGCTAGTCTAGGGGCTAGTAGGCCCCAGCATTTT
TRBV7-2	TRBD2	NA	TRBJ2-2	CASSSTGTTFTGELFF	TGTGCCAGCAGCTCCACCGGGACTACCTTCACCGGGGAGCTGTTTTTT
TRBV20-1	NA	NA	TRBJ2-1	CSARSGGSSYNEQFF	TGCAGTGCTAGAAGTGGCGGAAGCTCCTACAATGAGCAGTTCTTC
TRBV6-2/TRBV6-3	NA	NA	TRBJ2-7	CASPDTSSYEQYF	TGTGCCAGTCCGGACACCTCCTCCTACGAGCAGTACTTC
TRBV7-2	NA	few	TRBJ2-2	CASSLGPHGNTGELFF	TGTGCCAGCAGCTTAGGTCCCCACGGGAACACCGGGGAGCTGTTTTTT
TRBV7-9	TRBD1	few	TRBJ2-3	CASSSLEDRADTQYF	TGTGCCAGCAGCTCTCTCGAGGACAGGGCAGATACGCAGTATTTT
TRBV24-1	TRBD2	many	TRBJ2-3	CATSELSGDTDTQYF	TGTGCCACCAGTGAACTGAGCGGGGACACAGATACGCAGTATTTT
TRBV2	TRBD2	NA	TRBJ2-7	CASSPRGVVVYEQYF	TGTGCCAGCAGTCCGCGGGGGGTTGTTGTCTACGAGCAGTACTTC
TRBV12-3/TRBV12-4	NA	many	TRBJ1-5	CASRGGYSNQPQHF	TGTGCCAGCAGGGGCGGTTATAGCAATCAGCCCCAGCATTTT
TRBV7-2	TRBD2	NA	TRBJ2-2	CASRGSGNQNTGELFF	TGTGCCAGCAGGGGGAGCGGGAATCAAAACACCGGGGAGCTGTTTTTT